Given below is one TCR beta chain in context. Its antigen remains unidentified. The CDR3 extends over 19 amino acids. The method was immunoSEQ multiplex PCR; TCRdb's version includes in-frame clones alone and lacks a portion of them. Of roughly 100,000 clones listed, 75% to 85% are singletons. The data stem from a study of radiotherapy plus CTLA-4 blockade in lung cancer. Overall study: Objective responses were observed in 15% to 20% of patients, and disease control was achieved by 30% to 40%.

Study observations and caveats: There was expansion of tumor-derived TCR clones in blood after radiotherapy plus ipilimumab.

Ipilimumab CTLA-4 blockade and focal radiation were given to patients with chemo-refractory metastatic non-small-cell lung cancer. This material consisted of peripheral blood, taken from a patient treated with radiotherapy plus ipilimumab. The receptor's source is a human donor with non-small cell lung cancer who had a partial response to radiotherapy plus ipilimumab. The V and J genes are TRBV21-1 and TRBJ2-6; TRBD1 is the table's D call, not checked against the DNA. TRBV21-1 is termed a pseudogene. The CDR3 spells CASSKLTDRAHSGANVLTF. The CDR3 DNA follows: TGTGCCAGCAGCAAATTAACGGACAGGGCTCACTCTGGGGCCAACGTCCTGACTTTC.